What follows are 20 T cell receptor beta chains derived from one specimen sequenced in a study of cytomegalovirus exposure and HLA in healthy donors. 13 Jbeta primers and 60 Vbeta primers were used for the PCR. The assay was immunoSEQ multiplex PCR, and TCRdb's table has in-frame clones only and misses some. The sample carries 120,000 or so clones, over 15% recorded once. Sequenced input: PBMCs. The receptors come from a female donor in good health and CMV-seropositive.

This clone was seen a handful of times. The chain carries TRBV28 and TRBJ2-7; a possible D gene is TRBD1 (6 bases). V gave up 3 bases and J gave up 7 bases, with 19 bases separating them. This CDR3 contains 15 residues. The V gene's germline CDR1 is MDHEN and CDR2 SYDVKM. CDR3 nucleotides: TGTGCCAGCAGTTTTTCTGCAGGGGCAGGCGGGGAGCAGTACTTC. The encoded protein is CASSFSAGAGGEQYF.

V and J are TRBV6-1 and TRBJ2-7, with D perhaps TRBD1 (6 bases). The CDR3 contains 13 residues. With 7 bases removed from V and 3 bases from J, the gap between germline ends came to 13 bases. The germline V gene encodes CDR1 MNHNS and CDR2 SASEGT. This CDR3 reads CASNIMTGYEQYF. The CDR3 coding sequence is TGTGCCAGCAATATAATGACAGGCTACGAGCAGTACTTC.

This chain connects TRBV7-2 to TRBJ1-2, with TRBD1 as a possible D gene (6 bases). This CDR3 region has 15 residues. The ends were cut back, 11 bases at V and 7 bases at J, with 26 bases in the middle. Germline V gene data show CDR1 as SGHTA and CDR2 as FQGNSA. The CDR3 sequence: CAGSLRGRGFGGYTF. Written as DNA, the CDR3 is TGTGCCGGAAGCCTTCGGGGGCGGGGGTTCGGTGGCTACACCTTC. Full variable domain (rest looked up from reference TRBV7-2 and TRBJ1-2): GAGVSQSPSNKVTEKGKDVELRCDPISGHTALYWYRQSLGQGLEFLIYFQGNSAPDKSGLPSDRFSAERTGGSVSTLTIQRTQQEDSAVYLCAGSLRGRGFGGYTFGSGTRLTVV.

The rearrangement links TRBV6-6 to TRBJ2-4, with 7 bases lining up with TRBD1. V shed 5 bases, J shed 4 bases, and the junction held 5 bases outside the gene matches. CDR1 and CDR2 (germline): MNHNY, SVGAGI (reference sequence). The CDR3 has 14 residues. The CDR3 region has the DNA TGTGCCAGCAGTAATGACAGGGTGAAAAACATTCAGTACTTC. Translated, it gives CASSNDRVKNIQYF.

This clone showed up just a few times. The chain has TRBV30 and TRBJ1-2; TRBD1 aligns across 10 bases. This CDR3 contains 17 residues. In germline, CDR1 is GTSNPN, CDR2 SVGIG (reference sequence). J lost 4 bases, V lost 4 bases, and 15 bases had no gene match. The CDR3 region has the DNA TGTGCCTGGACCTACAGGGGAGACAGGGGGCAGGGCTATGGCTACACCTTC. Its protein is CAWTYRGDRGQGYGYTF.

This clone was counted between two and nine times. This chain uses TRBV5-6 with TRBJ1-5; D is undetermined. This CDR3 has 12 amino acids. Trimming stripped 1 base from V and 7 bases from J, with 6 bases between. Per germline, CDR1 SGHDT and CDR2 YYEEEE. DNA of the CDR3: TGTGCCAGCAGCTTGAGCCGGCAGCCCCAGCATTTT. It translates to CASSLSRQPQHF.

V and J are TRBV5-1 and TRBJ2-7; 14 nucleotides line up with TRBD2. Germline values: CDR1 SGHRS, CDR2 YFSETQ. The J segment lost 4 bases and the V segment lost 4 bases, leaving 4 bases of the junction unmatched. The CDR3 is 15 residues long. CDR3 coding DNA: TGCGCCAGCAGCGAGGGACTAGCGGGAGTGTACGAGCAGTACTTC. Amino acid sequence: CASSEGLAGVYEQYF.

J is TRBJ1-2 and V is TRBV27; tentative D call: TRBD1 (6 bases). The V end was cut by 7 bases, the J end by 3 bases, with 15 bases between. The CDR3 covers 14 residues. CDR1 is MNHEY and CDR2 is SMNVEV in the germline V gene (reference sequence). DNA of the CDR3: TGTGCCAGCATCAAGGGGACATCGCACTATGGCTACACCTTC. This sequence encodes CASIKGTSHYGYTF.

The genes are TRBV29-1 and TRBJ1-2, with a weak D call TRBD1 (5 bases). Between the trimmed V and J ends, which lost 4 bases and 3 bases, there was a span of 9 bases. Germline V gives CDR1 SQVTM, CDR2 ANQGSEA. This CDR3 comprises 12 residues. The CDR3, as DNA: TGCAGCGTTGCGGGGGGAGACTATGGCTACACCTTC. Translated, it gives CSVAGGDYGYTF.

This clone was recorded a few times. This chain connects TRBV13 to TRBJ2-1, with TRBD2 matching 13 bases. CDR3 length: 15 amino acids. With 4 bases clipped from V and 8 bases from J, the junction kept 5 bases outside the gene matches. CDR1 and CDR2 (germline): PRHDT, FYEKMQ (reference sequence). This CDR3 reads CASSWGLAGMYEQFF. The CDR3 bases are TGTGCCAGCAGCTGGGGACTAGCGGGGATGTATGAGCAGTTCTTC.

The CDR3 is CASSGSFSYEQYF. DNA for the CDR3: TGTGCCAGCAGCGGGAGCTTCTCCTACGAGCAGTACTTC. The J gene is TRBJ2-7, the V gene TRBV27; D is perhaps TRBD2 (6 bases). CDR1 is MNHEY, CDR2 SMNVEV, per germline (reference sequence). Trimming left V 6 bases short and J 0 bases short, with 9 bases between. The length of the CDR3 is 13 residues.

The CDR3 DNA follows: TGTGCCAGCAGTTTTCGTGGCCGCTACGAGCAGTACTTC. This codes for CASSFRGRYEQYF. The rearrangement links TRBV27 to TRBJ2-7; D is ambiguous. Trimming took 3 bases from V and 3 from J, leaving 9 bases between them. Per germline, CDR1 MNHEY and CDR2 SMNVEV (reference sequence). This CDR3 is 13 amino acids long.

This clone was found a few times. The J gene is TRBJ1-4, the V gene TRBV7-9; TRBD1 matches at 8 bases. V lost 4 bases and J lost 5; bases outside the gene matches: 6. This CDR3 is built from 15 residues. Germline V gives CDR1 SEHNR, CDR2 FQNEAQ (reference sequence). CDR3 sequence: CASSSQGASNEKLFF. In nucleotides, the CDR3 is TGTGCCAGCAGCTCCCAGGGGGCGAGCAATGAAAAACTGTTTTTT.

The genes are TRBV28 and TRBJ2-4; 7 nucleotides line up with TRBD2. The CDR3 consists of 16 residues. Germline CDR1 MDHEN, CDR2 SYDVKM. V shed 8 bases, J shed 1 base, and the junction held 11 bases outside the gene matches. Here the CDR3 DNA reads TGTGCCAGCTCTTATGCGGGAGAGAGGGCCAAAAACATTCAGTACTTC. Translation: CASSYAGERAKNIQYF.

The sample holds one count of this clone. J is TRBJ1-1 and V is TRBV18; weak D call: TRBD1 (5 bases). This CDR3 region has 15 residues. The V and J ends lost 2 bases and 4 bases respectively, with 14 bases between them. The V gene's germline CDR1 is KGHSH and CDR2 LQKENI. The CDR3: CASSPSAGLGTEAFF. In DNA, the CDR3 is TGTGCCAGCTCACCATCCGCAGGGTTGGGCACTGAAGCTTTCTTT.

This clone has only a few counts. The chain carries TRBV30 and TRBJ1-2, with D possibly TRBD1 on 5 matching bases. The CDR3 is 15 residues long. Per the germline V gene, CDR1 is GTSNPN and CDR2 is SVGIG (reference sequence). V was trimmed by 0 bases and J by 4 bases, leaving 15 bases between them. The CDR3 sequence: CAWSVTIQAIYGYTF. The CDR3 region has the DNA TGTGCCTGGAGTGTAACGATACAGGCGATCTATGGCTACACCTTC. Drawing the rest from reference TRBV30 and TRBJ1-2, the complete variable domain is SQTIHQWPATLVQPVGSPLSLECTVEGTSNPNLYWYRQAAGRGLQLLFYSVGIGQISSEVPQNLSASRPQDRQFILSSKKLLLSDSGFYLCAWSVTIQAIYGYTFGSGTRLTVV.

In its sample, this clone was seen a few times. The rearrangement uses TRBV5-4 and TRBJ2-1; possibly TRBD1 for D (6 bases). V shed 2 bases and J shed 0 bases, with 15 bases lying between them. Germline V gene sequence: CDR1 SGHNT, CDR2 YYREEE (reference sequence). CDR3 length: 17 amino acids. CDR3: CASSFDDRTHSYNEQFF. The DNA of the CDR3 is TGTGCCAGCAGCTTTGACGACAGGACCCACTCCTACAATGAGCAGTTCTTC.

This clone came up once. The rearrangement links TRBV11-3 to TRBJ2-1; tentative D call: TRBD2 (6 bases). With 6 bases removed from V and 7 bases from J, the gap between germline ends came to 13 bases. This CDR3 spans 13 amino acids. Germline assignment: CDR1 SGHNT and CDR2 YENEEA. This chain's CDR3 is CASRDGAGNEQFF. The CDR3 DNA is TGTGCCAGCAGGGACGGGGCGGGGAATGAGCAGTTCTTC.

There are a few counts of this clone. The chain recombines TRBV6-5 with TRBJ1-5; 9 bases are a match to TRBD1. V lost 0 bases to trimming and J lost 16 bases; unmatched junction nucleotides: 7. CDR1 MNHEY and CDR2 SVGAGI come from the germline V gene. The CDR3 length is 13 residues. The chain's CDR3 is CASSYSKDRGYHF. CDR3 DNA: TGTGCCAGCAGTTACTCGAAGGACAGGGGTTACCATTTT.

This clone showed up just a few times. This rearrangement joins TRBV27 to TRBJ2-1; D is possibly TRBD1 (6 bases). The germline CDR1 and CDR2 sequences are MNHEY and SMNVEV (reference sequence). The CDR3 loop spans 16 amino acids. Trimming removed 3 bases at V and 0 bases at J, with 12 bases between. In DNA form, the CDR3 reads TGTGCCAGCAGTTTGGCCCTGGACAGCTCCTACAATGAGCAGTTCTTC. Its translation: CASSLALDSSYNEQFF.